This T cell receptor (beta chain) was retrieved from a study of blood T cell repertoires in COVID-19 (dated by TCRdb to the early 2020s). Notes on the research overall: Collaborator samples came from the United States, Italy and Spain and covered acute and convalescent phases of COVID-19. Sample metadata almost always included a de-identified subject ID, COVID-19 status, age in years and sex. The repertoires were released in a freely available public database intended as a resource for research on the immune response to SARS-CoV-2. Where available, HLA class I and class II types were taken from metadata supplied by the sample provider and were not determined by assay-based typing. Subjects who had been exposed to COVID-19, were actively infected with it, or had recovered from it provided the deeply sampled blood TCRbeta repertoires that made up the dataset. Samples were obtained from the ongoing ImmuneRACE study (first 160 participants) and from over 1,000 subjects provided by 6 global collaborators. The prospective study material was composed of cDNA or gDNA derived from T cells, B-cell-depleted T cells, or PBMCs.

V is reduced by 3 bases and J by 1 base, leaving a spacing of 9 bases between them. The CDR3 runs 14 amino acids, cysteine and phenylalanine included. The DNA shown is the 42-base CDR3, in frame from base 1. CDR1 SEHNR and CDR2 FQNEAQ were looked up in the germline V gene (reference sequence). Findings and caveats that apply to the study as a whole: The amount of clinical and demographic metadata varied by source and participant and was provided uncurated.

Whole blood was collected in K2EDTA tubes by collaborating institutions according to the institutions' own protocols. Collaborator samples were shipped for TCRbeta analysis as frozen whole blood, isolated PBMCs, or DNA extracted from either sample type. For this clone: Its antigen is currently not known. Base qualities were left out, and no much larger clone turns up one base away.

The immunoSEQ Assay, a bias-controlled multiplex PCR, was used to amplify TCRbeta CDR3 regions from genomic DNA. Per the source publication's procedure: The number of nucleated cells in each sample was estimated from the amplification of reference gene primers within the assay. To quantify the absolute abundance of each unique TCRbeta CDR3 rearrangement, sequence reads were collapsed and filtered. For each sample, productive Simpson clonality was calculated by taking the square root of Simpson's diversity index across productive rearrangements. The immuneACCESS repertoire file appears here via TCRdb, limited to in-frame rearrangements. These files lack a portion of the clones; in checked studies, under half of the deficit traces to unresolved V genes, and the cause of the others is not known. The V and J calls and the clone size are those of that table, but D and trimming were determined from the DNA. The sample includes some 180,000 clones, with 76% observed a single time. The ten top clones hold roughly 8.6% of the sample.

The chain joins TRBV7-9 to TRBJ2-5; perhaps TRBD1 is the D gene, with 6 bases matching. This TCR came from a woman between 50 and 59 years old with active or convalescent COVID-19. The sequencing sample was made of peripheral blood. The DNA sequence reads TGTGCCAGCAGCTTGGACAGCTCCCAAGAGACCCAGTACTTC. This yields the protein CASSLDSSQETQYF.